Listed below are T cell receptor beta chains from one sample, sequenced in a study of shared clonotypes between healthy human individuals. Using immunoSEQ multiplex PCR, the repertoire was profiled, and TCRdb retains in-frame clones only, with some absent. The data show more than 90,000 clones, with about two thirds seen just once and over 35% held by the top ten. The sequencing sample was made of memory CD8+ T cells sorted from blood. These receptors originate from a man younger than 40 in good health. Both conserved end residues are part of each CDR3. A D gene is named only where the DNA matches it firmly. The size field is filled for only some rows; it gives once, few, many or a size class.

V	size	J	D	CDR3	DNA
TRBV10-3	.	TRBJ1-2	.	CAISGQGDGYTF	TGTGCCATCAGTGGGCAGGGCGATGGCTACACCTTC
TRBV6-6	many	TRBJ1-4	TRBD1	CASLQGQTTNEKLFF	TGTGCCAGCCTGCAGGGACAGACGACTAATGAAAAACTGTTTTTT
TRBV15	once	TRBJ1-1	.	CATSRGRGSPRGEAFF	TGTGCCACCAGCAGAGGGAGAGGCAGCCCGCGAGGTGAAGCTTTCTTT
TRBV6-6	.	TRBJ1-5	.	CASRGLGSQPQHF	TGTGCCAGCAGGGGGTTAGGTAGTCAGCCCCAGCATTTT
TRBV7-2	.	TRBJ2-5	.	CASRIGETQYF	TGTGCCAGCAGGATAGGTGAGACCCAGTACTTC
TRBV18	.	TRBJ2-7	TRBD1	CASSPRYRTGGVYEQYF	TGTGCCAGCTCACCTCGGTATAGGACAGGGGGTGTGTACGAGCAGTACTTC
TRBV4-2	.	TRBJ2-3	TRBD2	CASSQGREPDTQYF	TGTGCCAGCAGCCAAGGGCGGGAGCCAGATACGCAGTATTTT
TRBV9	.	TRBJ2-7	.	CASSPSALPRYEQYF	TGTGCCAGCAGCCCCTCAGCGCTTCCCCGCTACGAGCAGTACTTC
TRBV10-1	.	TRBJ1-2	TRBD1	CASRGGTGGNYGYTF	TGCGCCAGCAGGGGGGGGACAGGGGGCAACTATGGCTACACCTTC
TRBV7-9	.	TRBJ2-7	.	CASSSWDYEQYF	TGTGCCAGCAGCTCCTGGGATTACGAGCAGTACTTC
TRBV6-5	.	TRBJ2-3	.	CASSGQLEWGTQYF	TGTGCCAGCAGTGGACAACTGGAGTGGGGTACGCAGTATTTT
TRBV28	few	TRBJ2-7	.	CASSPTDYEQYF	TGTGCCAGCAGCCCGACAGACTACGAGCAGTACTTC
TRBV7-8	.	TRBJ2-1	.	CASSPWTGVNEQFF	TGTGCCAGCAGTCCCTGGACGGGCGTCAATGAGCAGTTCTTC